The clone carrying this T cell receptor beta chain was observed many times. TCR beta CDR3 sequences were amplified from RNA transcripts. HTBI primers drove first-round RT-PCR of the TCR CDR3. TCRdb analysed the multiplex PCR reads with MiXCR anew, one entry per CDR3 protein. Of hundreds of thousands of distinct CDR3 sequences in the sample, 20% to 25% were seen once. The data derive from a study of T cells in Graves' hyperthyroidism and ophthalmopathy. Diagnosis rested on symptoms, serum thyroxine and TRAb, thyroid ultrasound, and orbital computed tomography. The V and J ends lost 2 bases and 1 base respectively, with 5 bases between them. Looked up from germline, CDR1 is SQVTM and CDR2 is ANQGSEA. The CDR3 runs to 12 residues.

This TCR was sampled from a middle-aged man with Graves' hyperthyroidism. Sample: blood. The chain couples TRBV29-1 to TRBJ1-1; TRBD1 is a possible D gene (5 bases). The CDR3: CSVEQGNTEAFF. CDR3 in DNA: TGCAGCGTTGAACAGGGGAACACTGAAGCTTTCTTT.